This T cell receptor beta chain stems from a study of CD8 T cells in Susac syndrome. Blood CD8+ and CD4+ T cells underwent high-throughput TCR beta sequencing. TEMRA cells were FACS-enriched, while CD8+ and CD4+ T cells were negatively isolated. With random hexamers, reverse transcription was performed on about 0.5 to 1 ug of RNA. The TCR beta CDR3 was amplified by immunoSEQ multiplex PCR across 54 Vbeta, 13 Jbeta. TCRdb re-called the immunoSEQ multiplex PCR reads with MiXCR, one entry per CDR3 protein. The sample lists about 89,000 distinct CDR3 sequences, 85% to 95% occurring once. V was trimmed by 1 base and J by 1 base, leaving 5 bases between them. The length of the CDR3 is 13 residues. Germline values: CDR1 SGHRS, CDR2 YFSETQ.

The sample was CD8+ T cells from PBMCs. The rearrangement uses TRBV5-1 and TRBJ1-1; D gene unclear. This TCR derives from a human donor in good health. CDR3 region: CASSLFPNTEAFF. CDR3 coding DNA: TGCGCCAGCAGCTTGTTTCCGAACACTGAAGCTTTCTTT.